A single sample gave rise to the 2 T cell receptor beta chains below, sequenced in a study of blood T cell repertoires in COVID-19. The table came from immunoSEQ multiplex PCR; TCRdb's copy has only in-frame clones and leaves some out. In the table there are around 250,000 clones, around 86% of which are singletons. The sample was PBMCs or T cells enriched from blood (not recorded which). The receptors shown here come from a man between 18 and 35 years old who had recovered from COVID-19.

The chain's CDR3 is CASSGQWDEQYF. DNA of the CDR3: TGTGCCAGCAGTGGACAATGGGACGAGCAGTACTTC. The chain has TRBV28 and TRBJ2-7; possible D gene TRBD1, 5 bases. The germline V and J ends were trimmed by 5 bases and 5 bases, with 10 bases remaining between them. Looked up from germline, CDR1 is MDHEN and CDR2 is SYDVKM. The CDR3 loop spans 12 amino acids. Looking up the rest from reference TRBV28 and TRBJ2-7 gives the full variable domain: DVKVTQSSRYLVKRTGEKVFLECVQDMDHENMFWYRQDPGLGLRLIYFSYDVKMKEKGDIPEGYSVSREKKERFSLILESASTNQTSMYLCASSGQWDEQYFGPGTRLTVT.

The V and J genes are TRBV15 and TRBJ1-1, with a weak D call TRBD1 (6 bases). This CDR3 has 14 amino acids. Germline V CDR1 and CDR2: LNHNV, YYDKDF (reference sequence). Trimming shortened V by 0 bases and J by 6 bases, and 11 bases separated the two germline ends. CDR3 coding DNA: TGTGCCACCAGCAGAGATAGCAGGGGCTCTGAAGCTTTCTTT. Translated, it gives CATSRDSRGSEAFF.